Presented here are 28 T cell receptor beta chains from one specimen sequenced in a study of cytomegalovirus exposure and HLA in healthy donors. PCR amplification relied on 60 Vbeta primers (plus 13 Jbeta primers). TCRdb's copy holds only in-frame clones and misses some; the assay was immunoSEQ multiplex PCR. Of about 180,000 clones detected, roughly three quarters appear once; the ten largest clones hold about 2.5%. Sequenced: PBMCs. The receptors originated from a woman aged 25-40 years in good health and CMV-seropositive.

In its sample, this clone was seen once. V gene TRBV10-3 combines with J gene TRBJ1-4; D is uncertain. The CDR3 is 18 amino acids. V lost 3 bases to trimming and J lost 1 base, with 18 bases between them. Per germline, CDR1 ENHRY and CDR2 SYGVKD. CDR3: CAISDPQADRRTNEKLFF. As DNA, the CDR3 is TGTGCCATCAGTGACCCCCAGGCCGACCGCCGAACTAATGAAAAACTGTTTTTT.

The rearrangement links TRBV15 to TRBJ1-2; no clear D gene. CDR3 size: 14 residues. The germline V gene has CDR1 LNHNV and CDR2 YYDKDF (reference sequence). Trimming took 0 bases from V and 3 from J, leaving 8 bases between them. The CDR3 DNA sequence: TGTGCCACCAGCAGAGACAGGTTTGACTATGGCTACACCTTC. Residues: CATSRDRFDYGYTF.

The chain combines TRBV7-9 with TRBJ2-5; possible D gene TRBD2, 6 bases. The germline V gene has CDR1 SEHNR and CDR2 FQNEAQ (reference sequence). The germline V and J ends were trimmed by 4 bases and 5 bases, with 14 bases remaining between them. The CDR3 is 14 amino acids. DNA for the CDR3: TGTGCCAGCAGCTATTACGGGGGTGAGGAGACCCAGTACTTC. Its translation is CASSYYGGEETQYF.

This chain links TRBV5-1 with TRBJ1-1, with no clear D. The CDR3 consists of 16 residues. Germline CDR1 and CDR2: SGHRS and YFSETQ. Trimming shortened V by 1 base and J by 5 bases, and 18 bases separated the two germline ends. As DNA, the CDR3 is TGCGCCAGCAGCTTGTCGGCGGGCTCACAAGGTACTGAAGCTTTCTTT. Encoded protein: CASSLSAGSQGTEAFF.

The chain carries TRBV4-2 and TRBJ1-1; 7 nucleotides line up with TRBD1. After removal of 1 base from V and 4 bases from J, the junction contained 6 bases not matched to a gene. The CDR3 spans 15 residues. Germline V CDR1 and CDR2: LGHNA, YNFKEQ. CDR3 sequence (DNA): TGTGCCAGCAGCCAAGTGAGACCAGGGGGCACTGAAGCTTTCTTT. The encoded protein is CASSQVRPGGTEAFF.

This chain joins TRBV4-3 and TRBJ2-5; 8 nucleotides match TRBD2. Germline V gene lookup returns CDR1 LGHNA and CDR2 YSLEER. Trimming took 1 base from V and 4 from J; bases not matched to a gene: 11. The length of the CDR3 is 17 residues. The CDR3 spells CASSQVVSGGAGETQYF. The CDR3 region has the DNA TGCGCCAGCAGCCAAGTAGTGAGCGGGGGAGCTGGAGAGACCCAGTACTTC.

The rearrangement uses TRBV5-8 and TRBJ2-1, with D perhaps TRBD2 (6 bases). CDR1 and CDR2 (germline): SGHTS, YDEGEE. V was shortened by 2 bases and J by 0 bases, with 9 bases between the two germline ends. This CDR3 has 15 residues. In DNA, the CDR3 is TGTGCCAGCAGCTTAAGGGACTTCTCCTACAATGAGCAGTTCTTC. Its protein is CASSLRDFSYNEQFF.

The chain carries TRBV5-4 and TRBJ2-1; possibly TRBD2 for D (7 bases). V lost 3 bases to trimming and J lost 6 bases, with 16 bases between them. CDR1 and CDR2 (germline): SGHNT, YYREEE (reference sequence). The CDR3 loop spans 15 amino acids. The CDR3 sequence is CASSSPGGPINEQFF. CDR3 nucleotide sequence: TGTGCCAGCAGCTCGCCGGGGGGCCCTATCAATGAGCAGTTCTTC.

CDR3 bases: TGCGCCAGCTGCTCAGGGACAGGGACCCACGAGCAGTACTTC. It encodes CASCSGTGTHEQYF. This chain joins TRBV4-3 and TRBJ2-7; 9 bases line up with TRBD1. Germline assignment: CDR1 LGHNA and CDR2 YSLEER. J gave up 5 bases and V 8 bases, and 10 bases lay outside the gene matches. The CDR3 is 14 amino acids.

Turning to this clone: The sample contains more than one DNA sequence encoding this CDR3. The CDR3 sequence: CASSLAGSGNTIYF. In DNA, the CDR3 is TGTGCCAGCAGTTTGGCAGGGTCCGGAAACACCATATATTTT. V gene TRBV28 combines with J gene TRBJ1-3, with D possibly being TRBD1 (5 bases). This CDR3 has 14 amino acids. V lost 3 bases and J lost 4, with 10 bases in between. In germline, CDR1 is MDHEN, CDR2 SYDVKM.

The table lists this clone with a few counts. The chain combines TRBV28 with TRBJ1-4; no clear D gene. The CDR3 has 16 amino acids. Germline lookup yields CDR1 MDHEN and CDR2 SYDVKM. The V end lost 2 bases, the J end lost 2 bases, and 12 bases lay between the germline ends. Here the CDR3 reads CASSLMGRRTNEKLFF. CDR3 coding DNA: TGTGCCAGCAGTTTAATGGGCAGGAGGACTAATGAAAAACTGTTTTTT. The whole variable domain, filled in from reference TRBV28 and TRBJ1-4, reads DVKVTQSSRYLVKRTGEKVFLECVQDMDHENMFWYRQDPGLGLRLIYFSYDVKMKEKGDIPEGYSVSREKKERFSLILESASTNQTSMYLCASSLMGRRTNEKLFFGSGTQLSVL.

The chain recombines TRBV5-1 with TRBJ2-3; 14 bases fit TRBD2. This CDR3 region has 16 residues. J was trimmed by 4 bases and V by 2 bases; bases with no gene match: 3. Germline CDR1 SGHRS, CDR2 YFSETQ. The CDR3 protein is CASSFGTSGGADTQYF. CDR3 nucleotides: TGCGCCAGCAGCTTTGGGACTAGCGGGGGTGCAGATACGCAGTATTTT. The full variable domain, rest sourced from reference TRBV5-1 and TRBJ2-3, is KAGVTQTPRYLIKTRGQQVTLSCSPISGHRSVSWYQQTPGQGLQFLFEYFSETQRNKGNFPGRFSGRQFSNSRSEMNVSTLELGDSALYLCASSFGTSGGADTQYFGPGTRLTVL.

The chain combines TRBV19 with TRBJ1-4; 8 nucleotides align to TRBD1. CDR1 is LNHDA and CDR2 is SQIVND in the germline V gene (reference sequence). After removal of 4 bases from V and 8 bases from J, the junction contained 6 bases not matched to a gene. The CDR3 is 14 amino acids. CDR3 nucleotides: TGTGCCAGTAGTAGCACAGGGGGGCGCGAAAAACTGTTTTTT. Amino acids: CASSSTGGREKLFF.

The chain uses TRBV4-1 and TRBJ1-6, with TRBD1 matching 8 bases. The ends lost 4 bases at V and 8 bases at J; junction bases unmatched: 7. The CDR3 loop spans 15 amino acids. The germline V gene encodes CDR1 MGHRA and CDR2 YSYEKL. CDR3 loop: CASSLRTGQDSPLHF. Here the CDR3 DNA reads TGCGCCAGCAGCCTACGGACAGGGCAGGATTCACCCCTCCACTTT.

The table lists this clone with a few counts. V gene TRBV19 combines with J gene TRBJ1-4; TRBD1 agrees at 9 bases. There are 14 residues in the CDR3. Trimming took 5 bases from V and 10 from J; bases not matched to a gene: 8. Germline V CDR1 and CDR2: LNHDA, SQIVND (reference sequence). CDR3 amino acids: CASSDPGQGGKLFF. CDR3 DNA sequence: TGTGCCAGTAGTGACCCGGGACAGGGTGGAAAACTGTTTTTT.

The chain has TRBV19 and TRBJ2-7, with D possibly TRBD1 on 6 matching bases. CDR1 LNHDA and CDR2 SQIVND come from the germline V gene (reference sequence). This CDR3 region has 14 residues. V dropped 5 bases and J dropped 7 bases, with 18 bases sitting between them. CDR3 sequence reads: CASSPSAQGGEQYF. The CDR3 nucleotides read TGTGCCAGTAGTCCATCGGCACAGGGCGGGGAGCAGTACTTC.

This clone turned up a few times. The chain has TRBV6-5 and TRBJ1-6; 7 positions agree with TRBD1. This CDR3 has 12 residues. The J segment lost 12 bases and the V segment lost 7 bases, leaving 6 bases of the junction unmatched. The germline V gene encodes CDR1 MNHEY and CDR2 SVGAGI. The CDR3 loop is CASMRGLEPLHF. Here the CDR3 DNA reads TGTGCCAGCATGAGGGGGCTGGAACCCCTCCACTTT.

The rearrangement joins TRBV30 to TRBJ1-1; 7 positions agree with TRBD1. J lost 1 base, V lost 0 bases, and 5 bases had no gene match. This CDR3 has 15 amino acids. From germline, CDR1 is GTSNPN and CDR2 SVGIG (reference sequence). CDR3 amino acids: CAWSVQGPPNTEAFF. The CDR3 region has the DNA TGTGCCTGGAGTGTACAGGGGCCACCGAACACTGAAGCTTTCTTT.

The chain combines TRBV5-5 with TRBJ1-6; no reliable D call. The CDR3 is made up of 13 amino acids. Between the trimmed V and J ends, which lost 1 base and 10 bases, there was a span of 9 bases. Germline loops: CDR1 SGHKS, CDR2 YYEKEE (reference sequence). CDR3 bases: TGTGCCAGCAGCTTGCAAGAGGTATCACCCCTCCACTTT. It yields the protein CASSLQEVSPLHF. Supplemented by reference TRBV5-5 and TRBJ1-6, the full variable domain reads DAGVTQSPTHLIKTRGQQVTLRCSPISGHKSVSWYQQVLGQGPQFIFQYYEKEERGRGNFPDRFSARQFPNYSSELNVNALLLGDSALYLCASSLQEVSPLHFGNGTRLTVT.

This clone appeared a single time. CDR3 nucleotide sequence: TGTGCCAGCAGCTTAACAGGGGGGAGACAGCCCCAGCATTTT. As protein: CASSLTGGRQPQHF. The chain combines TRBV6-5 with TRBJ1-5; the match to TRBD1 covers 8 bases. From germline, CDR1 is MNHEY and CDR2 SVGAGI. The CDR3 loop spans 14 amino acids. The trim removed 6 bases at V and 7 bases at J, leaving 8 bases unmatched.

The rearrangement uses TRBV5-1 and TRBJ2-3; weak D call: TRBD2 (5 bases). Looked up from germline, CDR1 is SGHRS and CDR2 is YFSETQ. This CDR3 has 15 amino acids. With 7 bases removed from V and 4 bases from J, the gap between germline ends came to 19 bases. The CDR3 region has the DNA TGCGCCAGCCACGAGTCTGAGGGTCGGGCAGATACGCAGTATTTT. It encodes CASHESEGRADTQYF.

This clone was counted a single time. The rearrangement joins TRBV19 to TRBJ2-7; D is undetermined. Germline V lookup: CDR1 LNHDA, CDR2 SQIVND (reference sequence). The CDR3 contains 14 residues. V was shortened by 6 bases and J by 6 bases, with 18 bases between the two germline ends. CDR3 region: CASSLSLERIEQYF. The CDR3 DNA is TGTGCCAGTAGCTTGAGCTTAGAGCGTATCGAGCAGTACTTC. The complete variable domain, with remaining parts taken from reference TRBV19 and TRBJ2-7, reads DGGITQSPKYLFRKEGQNVTLSCEQNLNHDAMYWYRQDPGQGLRLIYYSQIVNDFQKGDIAEGYSVSREKKESFPLTVTSAQKNPTAFYLCASSLSLERIEQYFGPGTRLTVT.

V and J are TRBV6-4 and TRBJ2-2; perhaps TRBD1 as D (6 bases). The V gene lost 5 bases and the J gene lost 2 bases, with 12 bases spanning the gap. CDR3 length: 15 residues. Germline CDR1 is MRHNA and CDR2 is SNTAGT. Written as DNA, the CDR3 is TGTGCCAGCAGTCCAATACAGGGAAACACCGGGGAGCTGTTTTTT. It encodes CASSPIQGNTGELFF.

V usage is TRBV7-9 and J usage is TRBJ1-4; 9 nucleotides line up with TRBD1. V was pared by 5 bases and J by 7 bases, with 8 bases of the junction left unmatched. This CDR3 contains 15 residues. Looked up from germline, CDR1 is SEHNR and CDR2 is FQNEAQ (reference sequence). CDR3 sequence: CASSQRGTGSEKLFF. The CDR3 region has the DNA TGTGCCAGCAGCCAGCGGGGGACAGGGTCTGAAAAACTGTTTTTT.

The chain employs TRBV6-1 and TRBJ2-7; tentatively, D is TRBD1 (5 bases). The CDR3 runs 13 residues. Germline V gives CDR1 MNHNS, CDR2 SASEGT. Deletions cut 4 bases from V and 2 bases from J, with 9 bases between. CDR3: CASSGQPAYEQYF. For the CDR3, the DNA is TGTGCCAGCAGTGGACAGCCAGCCTACGAGCAGTACTTC.

The chain has TRBV18 and TRBJ2-1; 8 bases align to TRBD1. Trimming at V came to 2 bases and at J to 0 bases, leaving 3 bases not matched to a gene. Germline V gene lookup returns CDR1 KGHSH and CDR2 LQKENI. The length of the CDR3 is 16 residues. This CDR3 is CASSPSTGGSYNEQFF. The DNA of the CDR3 is TGTGCCAGCTCACCAAGCACAGGGGGCTCCTACAATGAGCAGTTCTTC.

CDR3 sequence (DNA): TGCGCCAGCAGCCAACTAATTGCCGGACAGGGTAGACACGAGCAGTACTTC. Encoded protein: CASSQLIAGQGRHEQYF. This chain connects TRBV4-1 to TRBJ2-7, with 8 bases identical to TRBD1. CDR1 is MGHRA and CDR2 is YSYEKL in the germline V gene. With 2 bases clipped from V and 5 bases from J, the junction kept 14 bases outside the gene matches. The CDR3 totals 17 residues.

The chain has TRBV18 and TRBJ2-1; 12 positions agree with TRBD1. The CDR3 length is 16 residues. CDR1 KGHSH and CDR2 LQKENI come from the germline V gene. V lost 8 bases, J lost 8 bases, and 13 bases stayed unmatched. The CDR3 sequence: CASRHQGGTGGHEQFF. In DNA form, the CDR3 reads TGTGCCAGCCGTCACCAGGGGGGGACAGGGGGCCATGAGCAGTTCTTC.